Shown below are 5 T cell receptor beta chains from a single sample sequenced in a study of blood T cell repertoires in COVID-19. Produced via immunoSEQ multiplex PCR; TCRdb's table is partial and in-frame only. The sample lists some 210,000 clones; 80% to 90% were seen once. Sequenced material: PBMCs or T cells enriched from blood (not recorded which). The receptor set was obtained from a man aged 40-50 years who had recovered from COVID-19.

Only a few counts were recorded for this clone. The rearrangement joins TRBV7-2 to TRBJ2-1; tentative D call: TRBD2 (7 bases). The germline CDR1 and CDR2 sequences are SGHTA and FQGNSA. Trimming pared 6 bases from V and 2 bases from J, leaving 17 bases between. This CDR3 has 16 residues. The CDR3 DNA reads TGTGCCAGCAGTTCAAAAAAAGGGGGGGCCTACAATGAGCAGTTCTTC. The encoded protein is CASSSKKGGAYNEQFF.

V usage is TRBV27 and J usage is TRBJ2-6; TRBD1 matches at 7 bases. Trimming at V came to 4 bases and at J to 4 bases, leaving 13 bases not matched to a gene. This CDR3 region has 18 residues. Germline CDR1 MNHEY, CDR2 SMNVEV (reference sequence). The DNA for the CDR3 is TGTGCCAGCAGTTCGTATCTCGGAACAGGGGCCGGGGCCAACGTCCTGACTTTC. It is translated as CASSSYLGTGAGANVLTF.

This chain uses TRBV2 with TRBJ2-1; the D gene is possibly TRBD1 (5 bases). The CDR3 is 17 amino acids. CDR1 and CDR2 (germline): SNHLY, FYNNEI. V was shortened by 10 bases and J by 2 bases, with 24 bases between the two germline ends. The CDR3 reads CATHTGRALFAYNEQFF. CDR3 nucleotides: TGTGCCACCCACACGGGCAGGGCCCTTTTCGCCTACAATGAGCAGTTCTTC.

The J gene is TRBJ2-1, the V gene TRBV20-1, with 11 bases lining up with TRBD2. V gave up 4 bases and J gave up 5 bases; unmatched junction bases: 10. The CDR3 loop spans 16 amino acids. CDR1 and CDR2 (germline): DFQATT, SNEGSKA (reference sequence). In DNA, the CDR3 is TGCAGTGCTATTGATAGCGGGAGGGCAGGAGACAATGAGCAGTTCTTC. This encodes CSAIDSGRAGDNEQFF.

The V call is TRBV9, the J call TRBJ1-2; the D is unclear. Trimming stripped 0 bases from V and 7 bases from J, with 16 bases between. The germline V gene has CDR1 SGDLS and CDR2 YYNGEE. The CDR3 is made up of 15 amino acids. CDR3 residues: CASSVGAATGRGYTF. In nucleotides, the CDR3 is TGTGCCAGCAGCGTAGGTGCGGCAACGGGTCGTGGCTACACCTTC.